Sequencing of this T cell receptor (beta chain) was carried out in a study of regulatory T cells in long-lasting Graves disease. To make TCR beta libraries, researchers used iRepertoire HTBI primers and Arm-PCR of CDR3 regions. TCRdb recomputed calls from the multiplex PCR reads with MiXCR, one row per CDR3 protein. The table records 350,000 to 500,000 distinct CDR3 sequences, 15% to 20% of them present only once. CDR3 length: 15 residues. The junction had 10 bases not matched to a gene; V was cut back by 4 bases and J by 3 bases. Germline V gene lookup returns CDR1 SGHRS and CDR2 YFSETQ. This clonotype was found a few times. Stated time point: newly diagnosed GD, antithyroid drugs for less than 3 months. With RNA extracted from PBMCs as input, the TCR library was made. The patients were enrolled through endocrinology in Xi'an, China. The same sample was also used in a study of T cells in Graves' hyperthyroidism and ophthalmopathy.

The clonotype comes from a woman under 30 with Graves disease. The chain recombines TRBV5-1 with TRBJ2-7; TRBD2 matches 7 bases. The specimen comprised peripheral blood mononuclear cells (PBMCs), sampled at new diagnosis, from a patient treated with antithyroid drugs. This CDR3 is CASSVDGREYYEQYF. Written as DNA, the CDR3 is TGCGCCAGCAGCGTCGACGGGCGGGAGTACTACGAGCAGTACTTC.